Listed below are T cell receptor beta chains from one sample, sequenced in a study of naive and memory T cell subsets. Using its own MiXCR run on the UMI-ligation and nested PCR reads, TCRdb lists one record per CDR3 protein. The data contain 120,000 to 150,000 distinct CDR3 sequences, around 15% of them singletons. Input material: naive CD4+ T cells from blood. Receptors were obtained from a human donor in good health. CDR3s include the opening cysteine and the closing phenylalanine or tryptophan. D genes are given only for firm matches. Clone size is given for some rows only: seen once, a few or many times, or a class if the clone is expanded.

cdr3_aa	cdr3_nt	j_call	v_call	clone_size	d_call
CASGLVGGQNNQPQHF	TGTGCTAGTGGTTTGGTTGGCGGACAAAACAATCAGCCCCAGCATTTT	TRBJ1-5	TRBV12-5	-	-
CASSKALAVQETQYF	TGTGCCAGCAGCAAAGCACTAGCGGTCCAAGAGACCCAGTACTTC	TRBJ2-5	TRBV5-6	-	TRBD2
CASSMDSYGYTF	TGCGCCAGCAGCATGGACAGTTATGGCTACACCTTC	TRBJ1-2	TRBV5-1	-	-
CAHNDPGGEQFF	TGCGCCCACAACGACCCAGGAGGCGAGCAGTTCTTC	TRBJ2-1	TRBV5-1	-	-
CAWSPTSGTSPLHF	TGTGCCTGGAGTCCGACTTCGGGGACTTCACCCCTCCACTTT	TRBJ1-6	TRBV30	-	-
CASSWDSIGNQPQHF	TGTGCCAGCAGTTGGGACAGCATTGGCAATCAGCCCCAGCATTTT	TRBJ1-5	TRBV6-6	-	TRBD1
CASSPSRDTYNQPQHF	TGTGCCAGCTCACCGAGCCGGGACACATACAATCAGCCCCAGCATTTT	TRBJ1-5	TRBV18	-	-
CASSSLGQGWQETQYF	TGTGCCAGCAGCTCCTTAGGACAGGGATGGCAAGAGACCCAGTACTTC	TRBJ2-5	TRBV7-2	few	TRBD1
CASSPGRRNSPLHF	TGTGCCAGCAGCCCTGGAAGGCGTAATTCACCCCTCCACTTT	TRBJ1-6	TRBV11-2	few	-
CASSLFVRTDTQYF	TGTGCCAGCAGCTTATTTGTTCGCACAGATACGCAGTATTTT	TRBJ2-3	TRBV7-9	few	-
CASSLVRGGSVYEQYF	TGTGCCAGCAGCTTAGTCAGAGGGGGTAGTGTCTACGAGCAGTACTTC	TRBJ2-7	TRBV7-9	-	-
CASSQVRGIGEKLFF	TGTGCCAGCAGCCAAGTCCGGGGGATTGGGGAAAAACTGTTTTTT	TRBJ1-4	TRBV14	-	-
CASSLGGTSGRAHEQFF	TGTGCCAGCAGCTTGGGTGGGACTAGCGGGAGGGCCCATGAGCAGTTCTTC	TRBJ2-1	TRBV5-4	-	TRBD2
CAWSPLLGALNEQFF	TGTGCCTGGAGCCCCTTGCTAGGGGCCCTCAATGAGCAGTTCTTC	TRBJ2-1	TRBV30	once	-
CSARVLGLGTDTQYF	TGCAGTGCTAGAGTTCTCGGGTTGGGGACAGATACGCAGTATTTT	TRBJ2-3	TRBV20-1	-	-
CASSLTRQSNQPQHF	TGTGCCAGCAGCTTAACGAGACAGAGCAATCAGCCCCAGCATTTT	TRBJ1-5	TRBV7-2	few	-
CASSFRSPGTARPTPNSLELFF	TGTGCCAGCAGCTTCCGCAGTCCCGGGACAGCCCGACCGACCCCTAATTCTCTGGAGCTGTTTTTT	TRBJ2-2	TRBV7-7	few	TRBD1
CASSPGGPNNEQFF	TGTGCCAGCTCACCGGGGGGCCCTAACAATGAGCAGTTCTTC	TRBJ2-1	TRBV18	few	-
CASRSRDGSSGYTF	TGTGCCAGCCGGTCGAGGGACGGGAGCAGTGGCTACACCTTC	TRBJ1-2	TRBV13	once	-
CAISESLRGVADTQYF	TGTGCCATCAGTGAGTCTCTTCGAGGGGTAGCAGATACGCAGTATTTT	TRBJ2-3	TRBV10-3	-	-